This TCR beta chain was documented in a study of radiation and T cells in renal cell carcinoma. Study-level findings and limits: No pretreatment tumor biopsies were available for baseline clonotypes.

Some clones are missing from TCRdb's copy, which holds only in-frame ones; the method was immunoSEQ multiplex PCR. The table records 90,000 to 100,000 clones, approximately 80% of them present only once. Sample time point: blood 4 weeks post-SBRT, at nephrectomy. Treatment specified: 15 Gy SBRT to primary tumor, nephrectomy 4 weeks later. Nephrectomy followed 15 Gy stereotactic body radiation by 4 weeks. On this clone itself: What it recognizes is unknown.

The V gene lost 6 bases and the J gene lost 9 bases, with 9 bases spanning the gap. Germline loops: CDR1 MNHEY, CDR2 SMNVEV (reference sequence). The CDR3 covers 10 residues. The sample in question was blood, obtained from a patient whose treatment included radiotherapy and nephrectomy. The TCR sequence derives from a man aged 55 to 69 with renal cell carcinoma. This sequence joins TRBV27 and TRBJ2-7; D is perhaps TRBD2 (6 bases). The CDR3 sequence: CASSPRGQYF. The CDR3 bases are TGTGCCAGCAGCCCGCGGGGGCAGTACTTC.